One and the same sample provided the 32 T cell receptor beta chains below, sequenced in a study of beta chain features in type 1 diabetes. All of the isolated RNA was reverse transcribed, so expressed TCRB transcripts were sequenced. Clones were sequenced by immunoSEQ multiplex PCR, and TCRdb holds only the in-frame ones, with some missing. The data contain 250,000 or so clones, around 21% of them singletons. Points from the study as a whole: Among patients with Type 1 diabetes, TCRB CDR3s were moderately but significantly shorter in every one of the four CD4+ subsets.

The antigens of these receptors remain unknown. The sequenced material came from naive CD4+ T cells from blood. These receptor sequences come from a woman in her thirties or forties with type 1 diabetes.

In DNA, the CDR3 is TGTGCCAGCAGGCGACAGGGCCTAGAGGACATTCAGTACTTC. It translates to CASRRQGLEDIQYF. The V call is TRBV28, the J call TRBJ2-4, with 7 bases matching TRBD1. V lost 6 bases to trimming and J lost 8 bases; unmatched junction nucleotides: 10. Germline assignment: CDR1 MDHEN and CDR2 SYDVKM. The CDR3 consists of 14 residues. Variable domain in full (rest from reference TRBV28 and TRBJ2-4): DVKVTQSSRYLVKRTGEKVFLECVQDMDHENMFWYRQDPGLGLRLIYFSYDVKMKEKGDIPEGYSVSREKKERFSLILESASTNQTSMYLCASRRQGLEDIQYFGAGTRLSVL.

The chain uses TRBV29-1 and TRBJ2-3; 7 nucleotides line up with TRBD1. CDR3 length equals 15 residues. Trimming cost V 7 bases and J 5 bases; bases outside gene matches: 15. CDR1 is SQVTM, CDR2 ANQGSEA, per germline. CDR3 in amino acids: CSGALGTAKGDTQYF. In DNA form, the CDR3 reads TGCAGCGGGGCGCTTGGGACAGCCAAAGGAGATACGCAGTATTTT.

This clone appeared a few times. V gene TRBV5-4 combines with J gene TRBJ2-7; 9 bases map to TRBD1. V gave up 4 bases and J gave up 1 base; unmatched junction bases: 6. CDR3 length: 15 amino acids. Germline CDR1 reads SGHNT; CDR2 reads YYREEE (reference sequence). The chain's CDR3 is CASSLRQGVSYEQYF. CDR3 sequence (DNA): TGTGCCAGCAGCCTACGACAGGGGGTTTCCTACGAGCAGTACTTC.

The V gene is TRBV5-1, the J gene TRBJ1-2; D perhaps matches TRBD1 (6 bases). Trimming shortened V by 4 bases and J by 5 bases, and 12 bases separated the two germline ends. The CDR3 extends over 13 amino acids. Per germline, CDR1 SGHRS and CDR2 YFSETQ. CDR3 in amino acids: CASSLQGRYGYTF. In nucleotides, the CDR3 is TGCGCCAGCAGCCTACAGGGAAGATATGGCTACACCTTC. Drawing the rest from reference TRBV5-1 and TRBJ1-2, the complete variable domain is KAGVTQTPRYLIKTRGQQVTLSCSPISGHRSVSWYQQTPGQGLQFLFEYFSETQRNKGNFPGRFSGRQFSNSRSEMNVSTLELGDSALYLCASSLQGRYGYTFGSGTRLTVV.

The V gene is TRBV4-3, the J gene TRBJ1-2; D not certain. With 0 bases removed from V and 4 bases from J, the gap between germline ends came to 18 bases. This CDR3 spans 17 amino acids. Germline V gene lookup returns CDR1 LGHNA and CDR2 YSLEER. This CDR3 reads CASSQEQAGGRAYGYTF. The DNA of the CDR3 is TGCGCCAGCAGCCAAGAACAAGCCGGCGGGAGGGCCTATGGCTACACCTTC.

The rearrangement uses TRBV12-5 and TRBJ2-3; unclear D gene. Trimming took 5 bases from V and 3 from J, leaving 6 bases between them. Looked up from germline, CDR1 is LGHNT and CDR2 is FRNRAP. The CDR3 runs 12 residues. The DNA for the CDR3 is TGTGCTAGTGGTCTCGAGACAGATACGCAGTATTTT. Translating it yields CASGLETDTQYF.

This clone has just a few counts. The chain carries TRBV7-2 and TRBJ1-2; the D is unclear. The V end lost 3 bases, the J end lost 1 base, and 6 bases lay between the germline ends. The CDR3 spans 13 residues. Germline loops: CDR1 SGHTA, CDR2 FQGNSA. The CDR3 loop reads CASSFGYNYGYTF. For the CDR3, the DNA is TGTGCCAGCAGCTTCGGGTATAACTATGGCTACACCTTC.

The V and J genes are TRBV9 and TRBJ1-3; D is unclear. This CDR3 is 12 amino acids long. Germline assignment: CDR1 SGDLS and CDR2 YYNGEE. Trimming removed 0 bases at V and 8 bases at J, with 6 bases between. The CDR3: CASSVGPDTIYF. Here the CDR3 DNA reads TGTGCCAGCAGCGTAGGTCCCGACACCATATATTTT. Full variable domain (outside the CDR3, taken from reference TRBV9 and TRBJ1-3): DSGVTQTPKHLITATGQRVTLRCSPRSGDLSVYWYQQSLDQGLQFLIQYYNGEERAKGNILERFSAQQFPDLHSELNLSSLELGDSALYFCASSVGPDTIYFGEGSWLTVV.

This clone was picked up a small number of times. This chain connects TRBV28 to TRBJ2-3; 9 bases are a match to TRBD1. The germline V gene encodes CDR1 MDHEN and CDR2 SYDVKM. J lost 11 bases, V lost 4 bases, and 28 bases had no gene match. The CDR3 is 20 residues long. The CDR3 loop reads CASSSPGTGILTQIRSKQYF. CDR3 sequence (DNA): TGTGCCAGCAGTTCCCCCGGGACAGGGATCCTTACACAGATACGCAGTAAGCAGTATTTT.

The CDR3 DNA is TGTGCCAGCAGTGCCGCGACTAGCGCCCAAGAGACCCAGTACTTC. Amino acids: CASSAATSAQETQYF. V and J are TRBV28 and TRBJ2-5, with 8 bases aligning to TRBD2. This CDR3 has 15 residues. The trim removed 5 bases at V and 1 base at J, leaving 6 bases unmatched. Germline CDR1 reads MDHEN; CDR2 reads SYDVKM.

This chain uses TRBV9 with TRBJ2-1; TRBD1 matches at 8 bases. J was trimmed by 6 bases and V by 2 bases; bases with no gene match: 7. This CDR3 spans 15 amino acids. Germline CDR1 and CDR2: SGDLS and YYNGEE. CDR3 sequence (DNA): TGTGCCAGCAGCGTCAGGACAGGGCCCCCCAATGAGCAGTTCTTC. It encodes CASSVRTGPPNEQFF.

The chain couples TRBV7-2 to TRBJ2-7, with D tentatively TRBD1 (6 bases). Germline V CDR1 and CDR2: SGHTA, FQGNSA. Deletions cut 1 base from V and 4 bases from J, with 17 bases between. The CDR3 length is 16 residues. The CDR3 sequence is CASSLDRVKGGYEQYF. In DNA form, the CDR3 reads TGTGCCAGCAGCTTAGACCGGGTGAAAGGGGGTTACGAGCAGTACTTC.

The chain links TRBV28 to TRBJ1-1, with 8 bases identical to TRBD1. This CDR3 contains 18 residues. Per the germline V gene, CDR1 is MDHEN and CDR2 is SYDVKM. Unmatched junction bases numbered 17, after V lost 4 bases and J lost 4 bases. The CDR3 bases are TGTGCCAGCAGTTCCCAGTACCCCAGGGGGCGGAAAGGCACTGAAGCTTTCTTT. Its translation is CASSSQYPRGRKGTEAFF.

This chain joins TRBV5-1 and TRBJ1-2; D possibly corresponds to TRBD1 (5 bases). V was cut by 0 bases and J by 7 bases, with 7 bases left in between. The CDR3 is 12 residues long. The germline V gene encodes CDR1 SGHRS and CDR2 YFSETQ. CDR3 region: CASSLGQRGYTF. Written as DNA, the CDR3 is TGCGCCAGCAGCTTGGGACAGCGTGGCTACACCTTC. The full variable domain, completed using reference TRBV5-1 and TRBJ1-2, is KAGVTQTPRYLIKTRGQQVTLSCSPISGHRSVSWYQQTPGQGLQFLFEYFSETQRNKGNFPGRFSGRQFSNSRSEMNVSTLELGDSALYLCASSLGQRGYTFGSGTRLTVV.

The chain combines TRBV5-4 with TRBJ2-5; 10 positions match TRBD2. Unmatched junction bases numbered 13, after V lost 6 bases and J lost 2 bases. Germline assignment: CDR1 SGHNT and CDR2 YYREEE (reference sequence). The CDR3 loop spans 17 amino acids. The CDR3 DNA reads TGTGCCAGCACCCCTGGCCGAGCGGGAGGGATACAAGAGACCCAGTACTTC. Translating gives CASTPGRAGGIQETQYF.

The chain recombines TRBV5-1 with TRBJ2-1; 9 bases agree with TRBD1. Germline CDR1 and CDR2: SGHRS and YFSETQ. J gave up 8 bases and V 4 bases, and 7 bases lay outside the gene matches. The length of the CDR3 is 14 residues. Here the CDR3 DNA reads TGCGCCAGCAGCCTGGGTACAGGGGGCGATGAGCAGTTCTTC. Protein: CASSLGTGGDEQFF.

The chain combines TRBV5-1 with TRBJ2-7, with 9 bases aligning to TRBD1. The germline V gene has CDR1 SGHRS and CDR2 YFSETQ. The CDR3 is 14 residues long. V trimming: 4 bases; J trimming: 5 bases; junction bases outside the gene matches: 7. The CDR3 region has the DNA TGCGCCAGCAGCCCCCCGGGACAGGGTAACGAGCAGTACTTC. Protein sequence: CASSPPGQGNEQYF.

This clone was seen more than once but under ten times. This chain joins TRBV13 and TRBJ2-1, with TRBD1 matching 8 bases. Germline trimming cut 6 bases from V and 0 bases from J; bases unmatched to any gene: 4. The CDR3 totals 15 residues. The germline V gene encodes CDR1 PRHDT and CDR2 FYEKMQ (reference sequence). The CDR3 nucleotides read TGTGCCAGCAGGCGGACAGGGAGCTCCTACAATGAGCAGTTCTTC. This translates into CASRRTGSSYNEQFF.

The chain employs TRBV11-2 and TRBJ1-2; D gene ambiguous. Germline loops: CDR1 SGHAT, CDR2 FQNNGV. V dropped 5 bases and J dropped 7 bases, with 11 bases sitting between them. The length of the CDR3 is 12 residues. The CDR3 spells CASSPRLGGYTF. In DNA, the CDR3 is TGTGCCAGCAGCCCCAGACTGGGTGGCTACACCTTC.

The chain recombines TRBV25-1 with TRBJ1-1, with 10 positions matching TRBD1. Germline V gene lookup returns CDR1 MGHDK and CDR2 SYGVNS. The CDR3 spans 16 residues. The trim removed 4 bases at V and 4 bases at J, leaving 9 bases unmatched. Written as DNA, the CDR3 is TGTGCCAGCAGTGTCCCGGGACAGGGGAGATGCACTGAAGCTTTCTTT. It encodes CASSVPGQGRCTEAFF.

This clone has only a few counts. This chain connects TRBV9 to TRBJ2-3, with 8 bases aligning to TRBD1. CDR1 SGDLS and CDR2 YYNGEE come from the germline V gene. CDR3 length equals 15 residues. Losses at the gene ends were 4 bases for V and 6 bases for J; bases not matched to a gene: 10. In DNA, the CDR3 is TGTGCCAGCAGCCTACGACAGGGGATAGGGGATACGCAGTATTTT. Amino acid sequence: CASSLRQGIGDTQYF.

This clone came up a few times. The chain uses TRBV5-4 and TRBJ2-2; 9 bases fit TRBD2. The CDR3 is made up of 15 amino acids. V dropped 0 bases and J dropped 6; count of bases not matched to a gene: 3. The germline gives CDR1 SGHNT, CDR2 YYREEE (reference sequence). CDR3 nucleotides: TGTGCCAGCAGCTTGGCTAGCGGGATATCCGGGGAGCTGTTTTTT. Protein product: CASSLASGISGELFF.

CDR3: CASSLSTGVDQPQHF. In DNA, the CDR3 is TGTGCCAGCAGTTTGTCAACAGGGGTTGATCAGCCCCAGCATTTT. The chain recombines TRBV28 with TRBJ1-5; 7 bases align to TRBD1. Germline V CDR1 and CDR2: MDHEN, SYDVKM. Trimming took 3 bases from V and 5 from J; bases not matched to a gene: 7. CDR3 length: 15 residues.

This clone was counted between two and nine times. This chain connects TRBV9 to TRBJ1-2, with D possibly being TRBD1 (5 bases). Germline assignment: CDR1 SGDLS and CDR2 YYNGEE. V lost 2 bases and J 4 bases, leaving 9 bases between the germline ends. The CDR3 is made up of 13 amino acids. The CDR3 region is CASSVPGGYGYTF. The DNA of the CDR3 is TGTGCCAGCAGCGTCCCCGGGGGCTATGGCTACACCTTC.

This clone has just a few counts. The V call is TRBV6-5, the J call TRBJ2-5; D call uncertain. The CDR3 extends over 12 amino acids. Germline V gene lookup returns CDR1 MNHEY and CDR2 SVGAGI. V lost 0 bases to trimming and J lost 5 bases, with 4 bases between them. The CDR3 DNA sequence: TGTGCCAGCAGTTACTCGGGCGAGACCCAGTACTTC. Its protein product is CASSYSGETQYF.

In nucleotides, the CDR3 is TGTGCCAGCAGTTACTCGGGTACTACCCAAGAGACCCAGTACTTC. Translated: CASSYSGTTQETQYF. This chain connects TRBV6-5 to TRBJ2-5; no definite D call. Trimming left V 0 bases short and J 1 base short, with 9 bases between. The CDR3 runs 15 residues. The germline gives CDR1 MNHEY, CDR2 SVGAGI.

The chain joins TRBV28 to TRBJ2-3, with 7 positions matching TRBD2. The CDR3 spans 15 residues. The J segment lost 3 bases and the V segment lost 8 bases, leaving 11 bases of the junction unmatched. Germline V gene lookup returns CDR1 MDHEN and CDR2 SYDVKM. The DNA for the CDR3 is TGTGCCAGCGTCTCGCCCTCAGCGGGGACAGATACGCAGTATTTT. Encoded protein: CASVSPSAGTDTQYF.

The V gene is TRBV5-6, the J gene TRBJ1-2, with no clear D. The CDR3 loop spans 14 amino acids. Trimming left V 0 bases short and J 4 bases short, with 10 bases between. Germline CDR1 reads SGHDT; CDR2 reads YYEEEE. The CDR3 coding sequence is TGTGCCAGCAGCTTGGGTGGGGAGTTCTATGGCTACACCTTC. Translation gives CASSLGGEFYGYTF.

The rearrangement joins TRBV5-1 to TRBJ2-1, with 9 bases that match TRBD2. Unmatched junction bases numbered 6, after V lost 4 bases and J lost 4 bases. The germline V gene has CDR1 SGHRS and CDR2 YFSETQ. This CDR3 contains 15 residues. DNA of the CDR3: TGCGCCAGCAGCCAGGGACTAGCCGGGTACAATGAGCAGTTCTTC. Residues: CASSQGLAGYNEQFF.

The chain employs TRBV29-1 and TRBJ2-1, with 10 nucleotides matching TRBD1. The CDR3 consists of 13 residues. With 7 bases clipped from V and 5 bases from J, the junction kept 5 bases outside the gene matches. The germline CDR1 and CDR2 sequences are SQVTM and ANQGSEA. The chain's CDR3 is CSGGTGANNEQFF. CDR3 bases: TGCAGCGGCGGGACAGGGGCGAACAATGAGCAGTTCTTC.

J is TRBJ2-7 and V is TRBV5-1; D unclear. Trimming cost V 0 bases and J 2 bases, with 9 bases left between them. Per germline, CDR1 SGHRS and CDR2 YFSETQ. This CDR3 region has 14 residues. CDR3 residues: CASSLGSLTYEQYF. CDR3 DNA: TGCGCCAGCAGCTTGGGCAGTTTAACCTACGAGCAGTACTTC. Full variable domain (outside the CDR3, taken from reference TRBV5-1 and TRBJ2-7): KAGVTQTPRYLIKTRGQQVTLSCSPISGHRSVSWYQQTPGQGLQFLFEYFSETQRNKGNFPGRFSGRQFSNSRSEMNVSTLELGDSALYLCASSLGSLTYEQYFGPGTRLTVT.

This clone was counted a few times. Other nucleotide sequences from this sample produce the same CDR3. The gene calls are TRBV5-6 and TRBJ2-5; maybe TRBD2 (5 bases). Trimming left V 2 bases short and J 4 bases short, with 6 bases between. CDR3 length: 12 residues. CDR1 and CDR2 from the germline V gene are SGHDT and YYEEEE. CDR3 DNA: TGTGCCAGCAGCTTTGGAGGAGAGACCCAGTACTTC. Encoded protein: CASSFGGETQYF. The variable domain in full, completed from reference TRBV5-6 and TRBJ2-5, reads DAGVTQSPTHLIKTRGQQVTLRCSPKSGHDTVSWYQQALGQGPQFIFQYYEEEERQRGNFPDRFSGHQFPNYSSELNVNALLLGDSALYLCASSFGGETQYFGPGTRLLVL.